This T cell receptor (beta chain) was found in a study of T-cell memory formation after mild COVID-19 (dated by TCRdb to the early 2020s). In terms of the full investigation: Most TCR sequence clusters were specific to one of the two donors. Longitudinal TCRalpha and TCRbeta repertoire sequencing tracked T-cell clones expanding and contracting after mild COVID-19 in a couple of donors. The cohort comprised two young, previously healthy adult volunteers, one female and one male. The full study reports these points: Only two mild cases were covered in the study, and larger cohorts including severe cases with pre-infection samples were considered necessary. Balanced CD4/CD8 phenotypes were observed for clones contracting from day 15 to 85, whereas a bias towards CD4+ was observed for a second wave of clones expanding from day 15 to 37. Contracting CD4+ clones were found mainly in CM and EM memory subsets, while CD8+ clones were enriched in EMRA. The detection of some responding clones in pre-infection memory suggests that pre-existing cross-reactive memory T cells joined the SARS-CoV-2 response. The second-wave clones that peaked on day 37 were not confirmed to be SARS-CoV-2 specific.

The trim is 4 bases for V and 1 base for J, with a gap of 10 bases between the germline ends. Taken from the germline V gene, the CDR1 and CDR2 loops are SGHVS and FNYEAQ. Counted from cysteine to phenylalanine, this CDR3 has 15 amino acids. Just CDR3 DNA is preserved here, 45 bases in frame from base 1. The sequencer listed for this sample is Illumina NovaSeq 6000. Using 5'RACE with constant-segment primers, TCRalpha and TCRbeta cDNA libraries were constructed, with sample barcodes and unique molecular identifiers added in the process. RNA was extracted from every sample with Trizol reagent. Amplification of the libraries took two PCR steps, and the second step added a second sample barcode plus Illumina TruSeq adapters. Sequencing of the libraries was done on an Illumina NovaSeq, producing 2 x 150 bp paired-end reads. Turning to the authors' computational methods: Reads were demultiplexed and collapsed into UMI-guided consensus sequences with migec v1.2.7. Using mixcr v2.1.11, UMI consensuses were aligned to TRA and TRB V and J templates and then assembled into clonotypes. Expanded or contracted clonotypes were those called significant by both edgeR and NoisET, with noise models trained on biological replicates. For edgeR calls, the cutoffs were a false discovery rate-adjusted p below 0.01 and a log2 fold-change threshold of 1. As an exploratory analysis of dynamics, PCA with hierarchical clustering was applied to max-normalized trajectories of the 1000 most abundant clonotypes. The CD4 or CD8 phenotype of responding clones was assigned using the separately sequenced CD4+ and CD8+ repertoires. TCRdb reran the public reads through fastp at Q25 and MiXCR, keeping productive beta chains. One record per CDR3 amino acid sequence lists the most common genes and DNA. The V and J calls follow TCRdb's processing rather than the paper's. In all, the sample holds 550,000 to 600,000 distinct CDR3 sequences, and 17% of those were seen once. Just over 8% of the sample is taken by the ten largest.

This clonotype has only a few counts. The antigen it binds to is not known. Base qualities are not provided; no much larger clone lies one nucleotide away. Ficoll-Paque density gradient centrifugation was the method used to isolate PBMCs. Input material: PBMCs or a T cell subset sorted from them (not recorded which). The chain couples TRBV7-6 to TRBJ2-2; the D gene is perhaps TRBD2, on 6 matching bases. The TCR comes from an adult woman who had mild COVID-19 (a few samples of this study predate the infection). The sample titles of this study are shuffled in the database, so cell type and time point are left out; the donor was told from shared clones. The DNA sequence reads TGTGCCAGCAGCTCCGGGGACTGGAACACCGGGGAGCTGTTTTTT. Its amino acids are CASSSGDWNTGELFF.